This passage covers 5 T cell receptor beta chains from one sample sequenced in a study of blood T cell repertoires in COVID-19. Sequencing was performed with immunoSEQ multiplex PCR; in TCRdb, only in-frame clones are kept and a portion is missing. Of about 8,800 clones listed, around 80% are singletons. Sequenced: peripheral blood. The receptors were sampled from a human donor in a cohort sampled during active COVID-19.

The V and J genes are TRBV7-9 and TRBJ2-5; D not certain. Trimming cost V 2 bases and J 3 bases, with 10 bases left between them. This CDR3 comprises 14 residues. CDR1 is SEHNR and CDR2 is FQNEAQ in the germline V gene (reference sequence). Here the CDR3 reads CASSLKSVEETQYF. The CDR3 bases are TGTGCCAGCAGCTTAAAATCGGTTGAAGAGACCCAGTACTTC.

This clone was seen a handful of times. The gene calls are TRBV19 and TRBJ1-3, with D unclear. The CDR3 runs 14 residues. Deletions cut 6 bases from V and 2 bases from J, with 11 bases between. Germline lookup yields CDR1 LNHDA and CDR2 SQIVND (reference sequence). CDR3 in DNA: TGTGCCAGTAGAATGGACGGGGCTGGAAACACCATATATTTT. Protein sequence: CASRMDGAGNTIYF.

CDR3 residues: CASSISSSQGNQPQHF. The CDR3 nucleotides are TGTGCCAGTAGTATCAGTTCCTCCCAGGGGAATCAGCCCCAGCATTTT. The chain joins TRBV19 to TRBJ1-5; D may be TRBD1 (6 bases). This CDR3 contains 16 residues. Germline V gives CDR1 LNHDA, CDR2 SQIVND (reference sequence). With 3 bases removed from V and 4 bases from J, the gap between germline ends came to 16 bases.

This clone was seen a few times. The chain has TRBV7-9 and TRBJ2-3; D might be TRBD1 (6 bases). CDR1 and CDR2 from the germline V gene are SEHNR and FQNEAQ (reference sequence). The CDR3 has 15 residues. V was cut by 4 bases and J by 6 bases, with 17 bases left in between. CDR3 in DNA: TGTGCCAGCAGCTGGGGACAAAGCGAGGGGGATACGCAGTATTTT. Its protein product is CASSWGQSEGDTQYF.

This rearrangement joins TRBV25-1 to TRBJ1-1; 9 nucleotides agree with TRBD1. Germline V CDR1 and CDR2: MGHDK, SYGVNS. This CDR3 spans 14 amino acids. V trimming: 8 bases; J trimming: 0 bases; junction bases outside the gene matches: 4. The CDR3 protein is CASQGQGMNTEAFF. The CDR3 nucleotides read TGTGCCAGCCAAGGACAGGGGATGAACACTGAAGCTTTCTTT. Based on the CDR3 plus reference TRBV25-1 and TRBJ1-1, the full variable domain is EADIYQTPRYLVIGTGKKITLECSQTMGHDKMYWYQQDPGMELHLIHYSYGVNSTEKGDLSSESTVSRIRTEHFPLTLESARPSHTSQYLCASQGQGMNTEAFFGQGTRLTVV.